There are a few counts of the clone carrying this TCR beta chain. These data are taken from a study of T-cell reconstitution after alpha-beta-depleted transplantation in children. V was clipped by 3 bases and J by 7 bases, with 12 bases between them. From germline, CDR1 is DFQATT and CDR2 SNEGSKA (reference sequence). The CDR3 is made up of 13 amino acids. Unique molecular identifiers were incorporated into the prepared TCRbeta library. One entry per CDR3 protein results from TCRdb running MiXCR on the PCR reads. The data contain about 980,000 distinct CDR3 sequences, about 30% of them singletons. The chain employs TRBV20-1 and TRBJ1-4; no firm D call. The sequencing used PBMCs, mostly from graft donor cells, collected 360 days after TCRalphabeta/CD19-depleted stem cell transplant. The receptor comes from a boy under three years old who had a stem cell transplant for SCID, so the T cells may come from the graft donor. The CDR3 DNA reads as TGCAGTGCTAGTGGTCGGGCCCCTGAAAAACTGTTTTTT. This sequence encodes CSASGRAPEKLFF.